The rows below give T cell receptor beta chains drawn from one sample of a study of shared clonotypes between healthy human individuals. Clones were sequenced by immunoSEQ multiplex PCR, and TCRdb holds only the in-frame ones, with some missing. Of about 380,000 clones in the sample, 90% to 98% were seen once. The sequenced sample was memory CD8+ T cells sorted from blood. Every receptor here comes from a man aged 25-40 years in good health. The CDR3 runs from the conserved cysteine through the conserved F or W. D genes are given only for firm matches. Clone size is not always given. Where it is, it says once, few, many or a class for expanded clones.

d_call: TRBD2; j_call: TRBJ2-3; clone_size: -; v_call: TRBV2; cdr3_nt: TGTGCCAGCACCCTACCCCCCTGGCGGGAGGGCACAGATACGCAGTATTTT; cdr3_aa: CASTLPPWREGTDTQYF
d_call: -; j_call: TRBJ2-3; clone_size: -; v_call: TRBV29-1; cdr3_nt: TGCAGCGTCGGAAGCACTATCACAGATACGCAGTATTTT; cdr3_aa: CSVGSTITDTQYF
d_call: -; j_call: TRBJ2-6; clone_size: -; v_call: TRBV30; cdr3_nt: TGTGCCTGGAGTGTCAGGGACTGGGGCCCCAACGTCCTGACTTTC; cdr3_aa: CAWSVRDWGPNVLTF
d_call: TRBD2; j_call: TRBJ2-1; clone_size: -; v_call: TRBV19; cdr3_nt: TGTGCCAGTAGTATAGCGGGAGGGCCTCTCAATGAGCAGTTCTTC; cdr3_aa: CASSIAGGPLNEQFF
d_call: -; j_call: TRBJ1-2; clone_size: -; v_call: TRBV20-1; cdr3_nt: TGCAGTGCTAGAGGGGGTCATGGCTACACCTTC; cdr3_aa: CSARGGHGYTF
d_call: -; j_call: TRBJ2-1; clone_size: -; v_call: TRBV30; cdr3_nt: TGTGCCTGGAGTGTTTTAGCGCCAAGCCTTTACAATGAGCAGTTCTTC; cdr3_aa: CAWSVLAPSLYNEQFF
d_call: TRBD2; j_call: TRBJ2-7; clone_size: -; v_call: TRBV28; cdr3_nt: TGTGCCAGCAGCCTGTCGGCTAGCGGGAGTTACGAGCAGTACTTC; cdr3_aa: CASSLSASGSYEQYF
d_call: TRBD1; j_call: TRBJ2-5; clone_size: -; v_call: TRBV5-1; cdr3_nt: TGCGCCAGCAGCACCGGGACAGAAGAGACCCAGTACTTC; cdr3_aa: CASSTGTEETQYF
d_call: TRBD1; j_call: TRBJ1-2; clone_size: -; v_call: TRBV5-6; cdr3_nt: TGTGCCAGCAGTCATGGGACAGGGGGCTATGGCTACACCTTC; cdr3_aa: CASSHGTGGYGYTF
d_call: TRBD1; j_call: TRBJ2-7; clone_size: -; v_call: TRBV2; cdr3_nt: TGTGCCAGTCCCCCCTCAACAGGGGGCTCCTACGAGCAGTACTTC; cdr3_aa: CASPPSTGGSYEQYF
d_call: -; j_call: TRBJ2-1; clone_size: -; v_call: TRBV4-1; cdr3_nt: TGCGCCAGCAGCCAGACGCGGGGCCCAGGACCCAATGAGCAGTTCTTC; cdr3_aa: CASSQTRGPGPNEQFF
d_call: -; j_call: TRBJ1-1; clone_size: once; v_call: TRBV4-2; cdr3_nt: TGTGCCAGCAGCCACGGAGTGGGGTATAGTGGTAGCACTGAAGCTTTCTTT; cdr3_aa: CASSHGVGYSGSTEAFF
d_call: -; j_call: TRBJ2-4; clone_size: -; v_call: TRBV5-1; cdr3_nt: TGCGCCAGCAGCCCGGGACCTCAGGGCATTCAGTACTTC; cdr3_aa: CASSPGPQGIQYF
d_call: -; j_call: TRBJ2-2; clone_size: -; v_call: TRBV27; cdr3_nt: TGTGCCAGCACCGGGGGCGGGGAGCTGTTTTTT; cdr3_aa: CASTGGGELFF
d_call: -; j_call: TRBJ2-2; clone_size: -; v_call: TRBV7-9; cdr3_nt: TGTGCCAGCAGCTTGGGCAGAAGGATACCCGGGGAGCTGTTTTTT; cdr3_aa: CASSLGRRIPGELFF
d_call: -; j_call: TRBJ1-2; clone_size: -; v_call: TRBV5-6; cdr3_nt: TGTGCCAGCAGCTTGAAGGCCTATGGCTACACCTTC; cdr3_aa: CASSLKAYGYTF
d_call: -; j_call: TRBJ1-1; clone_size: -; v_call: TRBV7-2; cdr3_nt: TGTGCCAGCAGCTTAAGCAGGGACACTGAAGCTTTCTTT; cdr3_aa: CASSLSRDTEAFF
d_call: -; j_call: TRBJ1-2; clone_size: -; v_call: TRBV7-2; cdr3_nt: TGTGCCAGCAGCTTAGGCGGGTCCCACTATGGCTACACCTTC; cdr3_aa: CASSLGGSHYGYTF
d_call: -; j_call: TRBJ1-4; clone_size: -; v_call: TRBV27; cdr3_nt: TGTGCCAGCAGTTTAAGGGGCGGTGAAAAACTGTTTTTT; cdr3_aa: CASSLRGGEKLFF
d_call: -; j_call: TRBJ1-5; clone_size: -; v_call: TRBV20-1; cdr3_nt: TGCAGTGCTAGTAAGGGCCAGCCCCAGCATTTT; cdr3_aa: CSASKGQPQHF
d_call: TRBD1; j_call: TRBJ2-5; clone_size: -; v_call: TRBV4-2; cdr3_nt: TGTGCCAGCAGCCAAGGTCGGACAGGGCAAGAGACCCAGTACTTC; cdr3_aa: CASSQGRTGQETQYF
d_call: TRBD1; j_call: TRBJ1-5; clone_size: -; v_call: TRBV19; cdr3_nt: TGTGCCAGTTCTGGAGACAGGGTCGTCCATCTTCAGCCCCAGCATTTT; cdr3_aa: CASSGDRVVHLQPQHF
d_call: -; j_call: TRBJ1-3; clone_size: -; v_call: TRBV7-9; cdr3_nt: TGTGCCAGCAACGGACGGTCTGGAAACACCATATATTTT; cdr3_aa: CASNGRSGNTIYF
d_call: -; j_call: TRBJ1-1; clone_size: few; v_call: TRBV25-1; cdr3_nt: TGTGCCAGCAGTGACGGTCCTCAGGAAGCTTTCTTT; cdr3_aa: CASSDGPQEAFF
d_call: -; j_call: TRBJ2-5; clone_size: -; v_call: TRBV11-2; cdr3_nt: TGTGCCAGCAGCCAGACTGGGACCCAGTACTTC; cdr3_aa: CASSQTGTQYF
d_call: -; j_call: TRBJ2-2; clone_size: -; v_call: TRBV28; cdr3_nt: TGTGCCAGCTCACTACCGGGGGAGATAGGGACCGGGGAGCTGTTTTTT; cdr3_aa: CASSLPGEIGTGELFF
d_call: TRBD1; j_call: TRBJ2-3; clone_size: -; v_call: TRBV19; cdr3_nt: TGTGCCAGTAGTAGGACAGGGGGCGGCACAGATACGCAGTATTTT; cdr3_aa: CASSRTGGGTDTQYF
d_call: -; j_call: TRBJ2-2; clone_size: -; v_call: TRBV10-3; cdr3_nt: TGTGCCATCAGTGGGTCCTCGAACACCGGGGAGCTGTTTTTT; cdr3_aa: CAISGSSNTGELFF
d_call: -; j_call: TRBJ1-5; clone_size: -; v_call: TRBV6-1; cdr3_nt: TGTGCCAGCAGTGTACAACGGAGCAATCAGCCCCAGCATTTT; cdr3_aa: CASSVQRSNQPQHF
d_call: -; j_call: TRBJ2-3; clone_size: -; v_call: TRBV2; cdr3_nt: TGTGCCAGCAGTGAGCGGCCGAGCAGACATACGCAGTATTTT; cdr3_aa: CASSERPSRHTQYF
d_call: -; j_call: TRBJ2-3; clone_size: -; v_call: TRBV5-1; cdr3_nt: TGCGCCAGCATGATGGCGGGGTTCGGCACAGATACGCAGTATTTT; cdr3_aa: CASMMAGFGTDTQYF
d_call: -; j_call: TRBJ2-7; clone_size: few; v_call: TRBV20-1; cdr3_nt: TGCAGTGCTAGCGTCTACTACGAGCAGTACTTC; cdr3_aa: CSASVYYEQYF
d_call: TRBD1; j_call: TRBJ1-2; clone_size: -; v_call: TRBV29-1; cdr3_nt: TGCAGCGTTGCTATGGACAGGGTAGGGTATGGCTACACCTTC; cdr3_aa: CSVAMDRVGYGYTF
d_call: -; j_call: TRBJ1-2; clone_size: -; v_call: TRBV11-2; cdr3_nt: TGTGCCAGCAGCCTGACAGGTTACTATGGCTACACCTTC; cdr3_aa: CASSLTGYYGYTF
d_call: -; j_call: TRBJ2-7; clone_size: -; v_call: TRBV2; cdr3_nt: TGTGCCAGCAGTGGTGGGTACGAGCAGTACTTC; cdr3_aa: CASSGGYEQYF
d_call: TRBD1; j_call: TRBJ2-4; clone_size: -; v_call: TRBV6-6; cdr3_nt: TGTGCCAGCAGTTGGACAGGGAAAAACATTCAGTACTTC; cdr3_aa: CASSWTGKNIQYF
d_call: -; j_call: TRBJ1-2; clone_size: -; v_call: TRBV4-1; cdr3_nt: TGCGCCAGCAGCCCGACAGGAAACTATGGCTACACCTTC; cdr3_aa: CASSPTGNYGYTF
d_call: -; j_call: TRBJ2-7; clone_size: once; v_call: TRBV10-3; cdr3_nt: TGTGCCATCAGTGAGTCGCTGGGACCCCTACCCTACGAGCAGTACTTC; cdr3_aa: CAISESLGPLPYEQYF
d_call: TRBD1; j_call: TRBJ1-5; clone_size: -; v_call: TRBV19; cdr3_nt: TGTGCCCCCCCAAGGGGTAGGACAGGGTGTTTGCAGCCCCAGCATTTT; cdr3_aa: CAPPRGRTGCLQPQHF
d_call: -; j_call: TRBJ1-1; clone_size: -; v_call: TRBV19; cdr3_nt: TGTGCCAGTAGCCATCGAGGGGGGGCTTTCTTT; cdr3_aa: CASSHRGGAFF
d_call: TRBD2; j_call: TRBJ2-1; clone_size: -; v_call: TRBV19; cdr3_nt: TGTGCCAGTGGGCACACCGGGACTAGCGGGAGCAAGAATGAGCAGTTCTTC; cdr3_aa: CASGHTGTSGSKNEQFF
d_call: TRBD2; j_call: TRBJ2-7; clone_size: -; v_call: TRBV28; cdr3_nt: TGTGCCAGCACATTAGCGGGAGGGCCCATCGACGAGCAGTACTTC; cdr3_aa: CASTLAGGPIDEQYF
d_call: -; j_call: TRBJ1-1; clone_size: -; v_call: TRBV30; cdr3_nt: TGTGCCTGGAAACGGAACACTGAAGCTTTCTTT; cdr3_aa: CAWKRNTEAFF
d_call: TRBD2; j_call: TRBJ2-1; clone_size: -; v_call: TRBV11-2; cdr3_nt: TGTGCCAGCAGCCCGGCCCCCGGACTAGCGGGAGGGCCCGAGCAGTTCTTC; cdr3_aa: CASSPAPGLAGGPEQFF
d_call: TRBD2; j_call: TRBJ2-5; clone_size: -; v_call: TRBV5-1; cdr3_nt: TGCGCCAGCTCTAGCGGGAGTCAAGAGACCCAGTACTTC; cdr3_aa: CASSSGSQETQYF
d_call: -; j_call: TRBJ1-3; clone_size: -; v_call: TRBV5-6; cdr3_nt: TGTGCCAGCAGCCTAGCGGGGAACTCTGGAAACACCATATATTTT; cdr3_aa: CASSLAGNSGNTIYF
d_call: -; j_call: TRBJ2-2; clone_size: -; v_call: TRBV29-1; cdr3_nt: TGCAGCGTTGTAGGGGGCACCGGGGAGCTGTTTTTT; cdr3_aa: CSVVGGTGELFF
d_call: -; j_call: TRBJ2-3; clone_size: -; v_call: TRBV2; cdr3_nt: TGTGCCAGCAGTGGAGGGACAGATACGCAGTATTTT; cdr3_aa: CASSGGTDTQYF
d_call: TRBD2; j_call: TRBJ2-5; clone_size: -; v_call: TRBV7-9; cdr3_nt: TGTGCCAGCAGCCCTGGCGGGAGATGGTACCAAGAGACCCAGTACTTC; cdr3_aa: CASSPGGRWYQETQYF
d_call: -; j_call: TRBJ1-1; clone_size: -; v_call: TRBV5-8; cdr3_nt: TGTGCCAGCAGGCGGCGGTGGGGGACTGAAGCTTTCTTT; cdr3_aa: CASRRRWGTEAFF
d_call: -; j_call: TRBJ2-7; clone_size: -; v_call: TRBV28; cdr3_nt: TGTGCCAGCAGCATAGCGTACGAGCAGTACTTC; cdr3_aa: CASSIAYEQYF